This TCR beta chain was identified in a study of blood T cell repertoires in COVID-19. Study-wide context: Samples taken during acute and convalescent COVID-19 were collected in the United States, Italy and Spain. PBMCs, B-cell-depleted T cells, or T cells provided the cDNA or gDNA that made up the material.

Germline CDR1 reads SGHVS; CDR2 reads FQNEAQ. V lost 0 bases to trimming and J lost 2 bases, with 14 bases between them. The CDR3 is made up of 17 amino acids. In the study's own analysis: Researchers report that nucleated cell counts were estimated from reference gene primer amplification. Clones were read by immunoSEQ multiplex PCR, and TCRdb kept only the in-frame ones, dropping some. V and J calls and clone size are those listed in that table; D and trimming were worked out from the DNA. The sample has some 56,000 clones, roughly 82% seen once. The sample comprised peripheral blood. The sequence was collected from a woman aged 80 or over with acute or convalescent COVID-19. V gene TRBV7-8 combines with J gene TRBJ1-5; D unresolved. CDR3 amino acids: CASSLARRGPGNQPQHF. In DNA form, the CDR3 reads TGTGCCAGCAGCTTAGCCCGTAGAGGCCCCGGCAATCAGCCCCAGCATTTT.